This is a list of T cell receptor beta chains from one sample in a study of CD8 T cells in ankylosing spondylitis. TCRdb reprocessed the 5' RACE reads with MiXCR, giving one entry per CDR3 protein. The sample has some 130,000 distinct CDR3 sequences, approximately 14% seen once. The specimen sequenced was blood, either unsorted or a sorted T cell fraction (not recorded which). The receptors originated from a female donor with ankylosing spondylitis or in good health (not recorded which). Each CDR3 is given with its conserved first and last residue. Fields, in order: V gene, clone size, J gene, D gene, CDR3 protein, CDR3 DNA. The D gene is left open where the match is weak. Where a row states a size, it is once, few, many or the class of an expanded clone; other rows omit it.

>TRBV15|many|TRBJ2-5|NA
CATSRVIGQETQYF
TGTGCCACCAGCAGAGTTATTGGCCAAGAGACCCAGTACTTC
>TRBV14|NA|TRBJ1-2|NA
CASSRSVGSYTF
TGTGCCAGCAGTCGATCGGTCGGGAGCTACACCTTC
>TRBV7-9|few|TRBJ1-2|NA
CASSLQDTLYGYTF
TGTGCCAGCAGCTTACAGGACACGCTATATGGCTACACCTTC
>TRBV7-2|NA|TRBJ2-7|NA
CASSLAATESYEQYF
TGTGCCAGCAGCTTAGCAGCGACAGAATCCTACGAGCAGTACTTC
>TRBV12-3/TRBV12-4|few|TRBJ1-1|TRBD1
CAGRQGSNTEAFF
TGTGCCGGCAGACAGGGGTCGAACACTGAAGCTTTCTTT
>TRBV2|once|TRBJ2-7|NA
CASSEVGRGDEQYF
TGTGCCAGCAGTGAAGTTGGCAGGGGCGACGAGCAGTACTTC
>TRBV15|few|TRBJ2-3|NA
CATSKNRAPDMQYF
TGTGCCACCAGCAAAAACAGGGCCCCAGATATGCAGTATTTT
>TRBV3-1|NA|TRBJ2-1|NA
CASGIGVSSYNEQFF
TGTGCCAGCGGGATTGGCGTGAGCTCCTACAATGAGCAGTTCTTC
>TRBV20-1|NA|TRBJ2-1|TRBD2
CSARASGGYAGEQFF
TGCAGTGCTAGAGCTAGCGGGGGATACGCCGGGGAGCAGTTCTTC
>TRBV11-2|NA|TRBJ2-3|TRBD2
CASSLGTSGGTADTQYF
TGTGCCAGCAGCTTAGGGACTAGCGGGGGTACCGCAGATACGCAGTATTTT
>TRBV5-1|once|TRBJ1-1|TRBD1
CASSLQGAGRVGTEAFF
TGCGCCAGCAGCTTGCAGGGGGCAGGGAGAGTGGGAACTGAAGCTTTCTTT
>TRBV20-1|few|TRBJ2-1|NA
CSARPVGTGPNNEQFF
TGCAGTGCTAGGCCGGTGGGCACAGGACCAAACAATGAGCAGTTCTTC
>TRBV28|many|TRBJ2-7|NA
CASSLSQGRFTLYEQYF
TGTGCCAGCAGTTTATCGCAGGGAAGATTTACACTATACGAGCAGTACTTC
>TRBV5-1|many|TRBJ2-1|NA
CASSLEAGEQFF
TGCGCCAGCAGCTTGGAGGCCGGGGAGCAGTTCTTC
>TRBV12-3/TRBV12-4|NA|TRBJ2-5|NA
CASTWGSGQETQYF
TGTGCCAGCACCTGGGGTTCAGGGCAAGAGACCCAGTACTTC
>TRBV15|NA|TRBJ2-5|NA
CATSRAGGQETQYF
TGTGCCACCAGCAGAGCCGGCGGACAAGAGACCCAGTACTTC
>TRBV20-1|NA|TRBJ1-6|NA
CGASGNNSPLHF
TGCGGTGCTTCCGGGAACAATTCACCCCTCCACTTT
>TRBV15|many|TRBJ2-1|NA
CATSRDPQATEQFF
TGTGCCACCAGCAGAGACCCTCAAGCCACTGAGCAGTTCTTC
>TRBV12-3/TRBV12-4|many|TRBJ1-5|NA
CASTKQYRPNQPQHF
TGTGCCAGCACCAAACAGTACAGGCCGAATCAGCCCCAGCATTTT
>TRBV7-2|many|TRBJ2-7|TRBD2
CASSLLAGSYEQYF
TGTGCCAGCAGCTTACTAGCGGGGTCCTACGAGCAGTACTTC
>TRBV6-6|many|TRBJ1-1|NA
CASRDGQYPEAFF
TGTGCCAGCAGAGACGGACAGTACCCTGAAGCTTTCTTT
>TRBV3-1|few|TRBJ2-5|TRBD2
CASSRRTSVGQETQYF
TGTGCCAGCAGTCGTCGGACTAGCGTGGGCCAAGAGACCCAGTACTTC
>TRBV20-1|NA|TRBJ2-1|TRBD2
CSARASGKYNEQFF
TGCAGTGCTAGAGCTAGCGGGAAGTACAATGAGCAGTTCTTC
>TRBV20-1|NA|TRBJ1-5|NA
CSASQGPSNQPQHF
TGCAGTGCTAGCCAGGGGCCCAGCAATCAGCCCCAGCATTTT
>TRBV5-1|NA|TRBJ2-2|TRBD1
CASNPRDSNTGELFF
TGCGCCAGCAATCCCCGGGACAGCAACACCGGGGAGCTGTTTTTT
>TRBV7-2|many|TRBJ2-2|NA
CASSPGVTANTGELFF
TGTGCCAGCAGCCCGGGGGTGACGGCGAACACCGGGGAGCTGTTTTTT